This T cell receptor beta chain is from a study of blood T cell repertoires in COVID-19. The V gene end was trimmed by 5 bases and the J gene end by 9 bases; junction bases not matched to a gene: 9. Germline V CDR1 and CDR2: KGHSH, LQKENI. The CDR3 loop spans 14 amino acids. Original processing notes: Using reference gene primer amplification, nucleated cell counts were estimated. Method: immunoSEQ multiplex PCR; TCRdb's copy keeps in-frame clones and lacks some. Clone size and V and J calls were adopted from that table, with D and trimming inferred from the DNA. The repertoire holds 150,000 to 200,000 clones, with less than 85% as singletons.

The sequenced sample was PBMCs or T cells enriched from blood (not recorded which). J is TRBJ1-4 and V is TRBV18; TRBD1 agrees at 7 bases. This receptor was obtained from a man aged 55 to 70 who had recovered from COVID-19. Here the CDR3 reads CASSATGDQQKLFF. The CDR3 region has the DNA TGTGCCAGCTCAGCAACAGGGGATCAGCAAAAACTGTTTTTT.